The 19 T cell receptor beta chains reported below all come from one sample, sequenced in a study of CD8 T cells in Susac syndrome. After extraction with the RNeasy kit, roughly 0.5 to 1 ug of the RNA was reverse transcribed using random hexamers. TCRdb re-called the immunoSEQ multiplex PCR reads with MiXCR, one entry per CDR3 protein. Of about 120,000 distinct CDR3 sequences in the sample, just under 95% are singletons; the top ten hold less than 0.25%. The sample comprised CD8+ T cells from PBMCs. These receptors were collected from a human donor with Susac syndrome.

CDR3 amino acids: CASSLETTVEGSPLHF. In nucleotides, the CDR3 is TGTGCCAGCAGCTTAGAAACGACAGTGGAAGGTTCACCCCTCCACTTT. The chain carries TRBV7-8 and TRBJ1-6; TRBD1 might be the D (5 bases). The V end was cut by 1 base, the J end by 9 bases, with 16 bases between. The CDR3 sequence is 16 residues long. Germline V gives CDR1 SGHVS, CDR2 FQNEAQ. Looking up the rest from reference TRBV7-8 and TRBJ1-6 gives the full variable domain: GAGVSQSPRYKVAKRGQDVALRCDPISGHVSLFWYQQALGQGPEFLTYFQNEAQLDKSGLPSDRFFAERPEGSVSTLKIQRTQQEDSAVYLCASSLETTVEGSPLHFGNGTRLTVT.

Points on this clonotype: One junction end disagrees with the germline gene, perhaps due to a read error. The chain employs TRBV7-7 and TRBJ2-3; no reliable D call. The CDR3 has 16 amino acids. The germline V gene has CDR1 SSHAT and CDR2 FNYEAQ (reference sequence). CDR3: CASSLSPVPPSDTQYF. The CDR3 DNA reads TGTGCTAGCAGCTTATCGCCGGTTCCCCCATCAGATACGCAGTATTTT.

V and J are TRBV27 and TRBJ2-3; 7 bases line up with TRBD2. This CDR3 comprises 13 residues. CDR1 MNHEY and CDR2 SMNVEV come from the germline V gene (reference sequence). After removal of 10 bases from V and 7 bases from J, the junction contained 11 bases not matched to a gene. In nucleotides, the CDR3 is TGTGCCACCCTCGGGGAGGGCCCGAATACGCAGTATTTT. It yields the protein CATLGEGPNTQYF.

The chain links TRBV4-3 to TRBJ2-7; D possibly corresponds to TRBD2 (6 bases). V lost 3 bases and J 7 bases, leaving 16 bases between the germline ends. There are 14 residues in the CDR3. CDR1 and CDR2 (germline): LGHNA, YSLEER. CDR3 DNA: TGCGCCAGCAGCCACCGGGACTCGAGAGAAGAGCAGTACTTC. Amino acid sequence: CASSHRDSREEQYF.

This chain joins TRBV29-1 and TRBJ2-1; 8 bases are a match to TRBD2. Germline-derived CDR1 and CDR2 are SQVTM and ANQGSEA. The CDR3 length is 15 residues. The CDR3 nucleotides are TGCACCATAACACACTGGCGGGGGGTATACAATGAGCAGTTCTTC. Translated, it gives CTITHWRGVYNEQFF.

V is TRBV7-8 and J is TRBJ2-1, with TRBD2 matching 9 bases. The CDR3 has 15 residues. Germline loops: CDR1 SGHVS, CDR2 FQNEAQ. The ends lost 5 bases at V and 6 bases at J; junction bases unmatched: 8. The CDR3 sequence is CASSETSGTGNEQFF. Here the CDR3 DNA reads TGTGCCAGCAGCGAGACTAGCGGTACGGGCAATGAGCAGTTCTTC.

The gene calls are TRBV12-5 and TRBJ2-3, with D perhaps matching TRBD1 or TRBD2 (5 bases each). CDR1 LGHNT and CDR2 FRNRAP come from the germline V gene. CDR3 size: 16 residues. V was trimmed by 5 bases and J by 2 bases, leaving 17 bases between them. CDR3 amino acids: CASGTGTPTVTDTQYF. CDR3 DNA: TGTGCTAGTGGTACCGGGACCCCAACCGTCACAGATACGCAGTATTTT.

There are a few counts of this clonotype. The chain combines TRBV30 with TRBJ2-7; D not certain. The ends were cut back, 0 bases at V and 2 bases at J, with 11 bases in the middle. There are 14 residues in the CDR3. CDR1 is GTSNPN, CDR2 SVGIG, per germline (reference sequence). The CDR3 DNA reads as TGTGCCTGGAGTGTGACTTTAGCAGCCTACGAGCAGTACTTC. It translates to CAWSVTLAAYEQYF. The full variable domain, rest sourced from reference TRBV30 and TRBJ2-7, is SQTIHQWPATLVQPVGSPLSLECTVEGTSNPNLYWYRQAAGRGLQLLFYSVGIGQISSEVPQNLSASRPQDRQFILSSKKLLLSDSGFYLCAWSVTLAAYEQYFGPGTRLTVT.

This clonotype was observed once. This chain links TRBV5-1 with TRBJ2-7, with D perhaps TRBD1 (6 bases). The CDR3 has 14 residues. V lost 5 bases and J lost 0, with 12 bases in between. Germline lookup yields CDR1 SGHRS and CDR2 YFSETQ. The CDR3 DNA reads as TGCGCCAGCAGTCCCGGGACACACTCCTACGAGCAGTACTTC. This sequence encodes CASSPGTHSYEQYF.

The V and J genes are TRBV28 and TRBJ2-3; D is ambiguous. The germline gives CDR1 MDHEN, CDR2 SYDVKM. The CDR3 is 15 residues long. V lost 7 bases to trimming and J lost 3 bases, with 17 bases between them. As DNA, the CDR3 is TGTGCCAGCACCCGGCAAACTTGGGGTACAGATACGCAGTATTTT. Its protein is CASTRQTWGTDTQYF.

The rearrangement links TRBV3-1 to TRBJ2-7; D gene uncertain. Between the trimmed V and J ends, which lost 0 bases and 2 bases, there was a span of 5 bases. Germline loops: CDR1 LGHDT, CDR2 YNNKEL (reference sequence). CDR3 length: 13 residues. The CDR3: CASSQENAYEQYF. The CDR3, as DNA: TGTGCCAGCAGCCAAGAAAACGCCTACGAGCAGTACTTC.

The rearrangement links TRBV6-1 to TRBJ1-3, with D maybe TRBD1 (5 bases). The CDR3 loop spans 17 amino acids. Trimming removed 2 bases from V and 0 bases from J, with 14 bases in between. The germline V gene encodes CDR1 MNHNS and CDR2 SASEGT. In nucleotides, the CDR3 is TGTGCCAGCAGTGAAAGGCGACAGCCCCTCTCTGGAAACACCATATATTTT. This encodes CASSERRQPLSGNTIYF.

This sequence joins TRBV2 and TRBJ2-7; D is unclear. The CDR3 covers 11 residues. The V gene lost 3 bases and the J gene lost 3 bases, with 3 bases spanning the gap. The germline gives CDR1 SNHLY, CDR2 FYNNEI. The CDR3 nucleotides are TGTGCCAGCAGTGACCGCTACGAGCAGTACTTC. It codes for CASSDRYEQYF.

The rearrangement uses TRBV19 and TRBJ1-5; D remains ambiguous. CDR1 is LNHDA, CDR2 SQIVND, per germline (reference sequence). The V end was cut by 3 bases, the J end by 1 base, with 7 bases between. This CDR3 has 14 residues. The CDR3 DNA reads as TGTGCCAGTAGTATGGGCAGCAGCAATCAGCCCCAGCATTTT. It codes for CASSMGSSNQPQHF.

V gene TRBV10-3 combines with J gene TRBJ2-7; TRBD1 agrees at 9 bases. The length of the CDR3 is 15 residues. The V gene end was trimmed by 6 bases and the J gene end by 3 bases; junction bases not matched to a gene: 9. Per the germline V gene, CDR1 is ENHRY and CDR2 is SYGVKD. The CDR3: CAIRNSGTGSYEQYF. The CDR3 nucleotides are TGTGCCATCAGGAATTCCGGGACAGGGAGCTACGAGCAGTACTTC.

This chain connects TRBV30 to TRBJ1-1, with D unclear. Germline loops: CDR1 GTSNPN, CDR2 SVGIG (reference sequence). CDR3 length: 13 residues. Trimming pared 0 bases from V and 3 bases from J, leaving 8 bases between. For the CDR3, the DNA is TGTGCCTGGAGTGTCGGGGTCCACACTGAAGCTTTCTTT. It encodes CAWSVGVHTEAFF.

The genes are TRBV20-1 and TRBJ2-2; D unresolved. V lost 3 bases and J 7 bases, leaving 6 bases between the germline ends. CDR1 and CDR2 from the germline V gene are DFQATT and SNEGSKA (reference sequence). The CDR3 has 11 amino acids. CDR3 in DNA: TGCAGTGCTAGTTGGGGCGGGGAGCTGTTTTTT. As protein: CSASWGGELFF.

The chain employs TRBV12-3 or TRBV12-4 and TRBJ2-7; D gene unclear. The V gene lost 2 bases and the J gene lost 3 bases, with 8 bases spanning the gap. The CDR3 loop spans 13 amino acids. The CDR3 sequence is CASSLRANYEQYF. The CDR3 region has the DNA TGTGCCAGCAGTTTACGGGCCAACTACGAGCAGTACTTC.

The chain uses TRBV27 and TRBJ2-1; possibly TRBD1 or TRBD2 for D (7 bases each). Trimming shortened V by 6 bases and J by 4 bases, and 19 bases separated the two germline ends. The length of the CDR3 is 16 residues. Germline V gene lookup returns CDR1 MNHEY and CDR2 SMNVEV (reference sequence). The CDR3 sequence is CASSSAGTAHYNEQFF. The CDR3 DNA reads TGTGCCAGCAGCTCAGCGGGGACAGCCCATTACAATGAGCAGTTCTTC.